Detailed here is one T cell receptor (beta chain). Antigen unknown. CDR3 length: 16 amino acids. The V gene lost 2 bases and the J gene lost 5 bases, with 16 bases spanning the gap. The germline V gene encodes CDR1 SGHAT and CDR2 FQNNGV. The sample is drawn from a study of blood T cells in healthy people across ages. General study findings and limits: Comparison with aged donors showed that long-lived donors had more naive CD4+ cells and higher diversity. Roughly linear declines in TCR beta diversity per million T cells occurred with age. Shifts in expanded clonotypes may have been confounded by donor CMV status, which was unknown.

Next came a second PCR, run for roughly 7 to 12 cycles, which used a sample-barcoded 5' primer along with a J-beta primer mix. Each cDNA molecule, via a template-switch adaptor with 12 random nucleotides, was tagged. Via MiXCR, TCRdb re-called the 5' RACE reads, giving one row per CDR3 protein. The profile shows over a million distinct CDR3 sequences, 35% to 50% of them singletons. This chain uses TRBV11-2 with TRBJ2-1; perhaps TRBD2 as D (5 bases). This sequence was found in a woman aged 55-69 years in good health. The sample comprised blood. The CDR3 sequence is CASSLRGEGYNNEQFF. The DNA of the CDR3 is TGTGCCAGCAGCTTACGGGGTGAAGGCTATAACAATGAGCAGTTCTTC.